This TCR beta chain is drawn from a study of T cells after yellow fever vaccination. Each CDR3 protein gets one entry after TCRdb re-called the 5' RACE reads with MiXCR. This sample yields hundreds of thousands of distinct CDR3 sequences, of which around a tenth are seen a single time; about 17% belongs to the top ten. In its sample, this clonotype was seen a few times. Its antigen is not identified. Whole-study results and caveats: A limited proportion of clonotypes was detected within both the CD4 and CD8 compartments.

V lost 2 bases to trimming and J lost 3 bases, with 14 bases between them. Germline V gene sequence: CDR1 MDHEN, CDR2 SYDVKM. The CDR3 spans 15 residues. V usage is TRBV28 and J usage is TRBJ2-7; D is possibly TRBD1 or TRBD2 (5 bases each). Sequencing was performed on PBMCs, taken on the day of the first yellow fever vaccination. The sequence came from a man aged 18 to 35 who received the YFV17D yellow fever vaccine. CDR3 loop: CASSLAGTIGYEQYF. The CDR3 DNA reads as TGTGCCAGCAGTTTAGCCGGGACGATTGGCTACGAGCAGTACTTC.